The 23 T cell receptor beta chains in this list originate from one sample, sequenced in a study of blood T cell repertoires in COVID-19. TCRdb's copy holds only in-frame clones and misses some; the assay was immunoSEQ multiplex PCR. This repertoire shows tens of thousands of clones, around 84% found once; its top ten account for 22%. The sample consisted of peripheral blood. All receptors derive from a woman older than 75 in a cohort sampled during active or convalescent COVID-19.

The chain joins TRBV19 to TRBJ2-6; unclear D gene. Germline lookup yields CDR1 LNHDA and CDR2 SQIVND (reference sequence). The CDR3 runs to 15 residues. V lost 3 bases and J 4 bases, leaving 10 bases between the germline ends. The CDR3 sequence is CASSILGGGANVLTF. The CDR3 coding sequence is TGTGCCAGTAGTATCCTAGGTGGAGGGGCCAACGTCCTGACTTTC.

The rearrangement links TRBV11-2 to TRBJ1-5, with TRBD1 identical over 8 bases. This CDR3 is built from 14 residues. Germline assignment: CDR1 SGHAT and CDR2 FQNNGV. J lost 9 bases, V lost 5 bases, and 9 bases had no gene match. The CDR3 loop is CASSTGQAIRPQHF. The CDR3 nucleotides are TGTGCCAGCAGCACGGGACAGGCCATACGGCCCCAGCATTTT.

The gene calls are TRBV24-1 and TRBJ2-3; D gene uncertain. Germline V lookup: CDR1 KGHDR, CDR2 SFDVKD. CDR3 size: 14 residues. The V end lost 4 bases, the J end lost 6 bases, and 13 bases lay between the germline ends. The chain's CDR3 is CATSDPNPSDTQYF. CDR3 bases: TGTGCCACCAGTGACCCTAACCCCTCGGATACGCAGTATTTT.

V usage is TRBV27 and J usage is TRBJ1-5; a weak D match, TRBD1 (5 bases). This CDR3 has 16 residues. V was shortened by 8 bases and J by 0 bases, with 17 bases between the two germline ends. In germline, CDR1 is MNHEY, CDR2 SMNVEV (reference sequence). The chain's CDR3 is CASRNSGYSSNQPQHF. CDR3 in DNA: TGTGCCAGCCGAAATTCAGGGTACAGTAGCAATCAGCCCCAGCATTTT.

The CDR3 loop reads CASMLGAGGRYNEQFF. In nucleotides, the CDR3 is TGTGCCAGCATGTTAGGGGCGGGAGGCAGGTACAATGAGCAGTTCTTC. The J gene is TRBJ2-1, the V gene TRBV27; 8 positions agree with TRBD2. The junction had 12 bases not matched to a gene; V was cut back by 7 bases and J by 4 bases. Germline V gene lookup returns CDR1 MNHEY and CDR2 SMNVEV (reference sequence). The CDR3 runs to 16 residues.

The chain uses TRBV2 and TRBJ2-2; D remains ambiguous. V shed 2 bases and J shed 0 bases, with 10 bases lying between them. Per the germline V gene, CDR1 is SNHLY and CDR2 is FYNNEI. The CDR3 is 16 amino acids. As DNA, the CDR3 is TGTGCCAGCAGTGAAATTTCTATAACGAACACCGGGGAGCTGTTTTTT. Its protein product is CASSEISITNTGELFF. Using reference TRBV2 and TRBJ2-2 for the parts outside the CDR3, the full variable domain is EPEVTQTPSHQVTQMGQEVILRCVPISNHLYFYWYRQILGQKVEFLVSFYNNEISEKSEIFDDQFSVERPDGSNFTLKIRSTKLEDSAMYFCASSEISITNTGELFFGEGSRLTVL.

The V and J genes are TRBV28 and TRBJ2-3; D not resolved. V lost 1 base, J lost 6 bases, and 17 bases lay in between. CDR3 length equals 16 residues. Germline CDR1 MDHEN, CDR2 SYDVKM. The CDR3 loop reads CASSLSPLFPADTQYF. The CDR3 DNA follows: TGTGCCAGCAGTTTATCCCCCTTATTCCCCGCGGATACGCAGTATTTT. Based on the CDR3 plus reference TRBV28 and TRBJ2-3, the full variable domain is DVKVTQSSRYLVKRTGEKVFLECVQDMDHENMFWYRQDPGLGLRLIYFSYDVKMKEKGDIPEGYSVSREKKERFSLILESASTNQTSMYLCASSLSPLFPADTQYFGPGTRLTVL.

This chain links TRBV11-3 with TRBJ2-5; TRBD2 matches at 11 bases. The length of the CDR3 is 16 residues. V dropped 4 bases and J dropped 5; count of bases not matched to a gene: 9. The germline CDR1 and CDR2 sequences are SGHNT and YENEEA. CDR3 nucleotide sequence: TGTGCCAGCAGCTACCAAGTAGCGGGAGGGCGGGAGACCCAGTACTTC. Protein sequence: CASSYQVAGGRETQYF.

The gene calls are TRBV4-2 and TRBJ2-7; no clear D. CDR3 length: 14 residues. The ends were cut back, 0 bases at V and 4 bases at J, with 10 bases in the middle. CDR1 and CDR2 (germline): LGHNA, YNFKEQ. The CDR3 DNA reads TGTGCCAGCAGCCAAGATCTGGGCAGGTACGAGCAGTACGTC. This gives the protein CASSQDLGRYEQYV.

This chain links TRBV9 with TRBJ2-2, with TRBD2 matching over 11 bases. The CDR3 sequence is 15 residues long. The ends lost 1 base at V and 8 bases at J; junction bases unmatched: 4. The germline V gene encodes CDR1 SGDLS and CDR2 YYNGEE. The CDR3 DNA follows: TGTGCCAGCAGCGTAACTAGCGGGAGATGGGGGGAGCTGTTTTTT. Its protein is CASSVTSGRWGELFF.

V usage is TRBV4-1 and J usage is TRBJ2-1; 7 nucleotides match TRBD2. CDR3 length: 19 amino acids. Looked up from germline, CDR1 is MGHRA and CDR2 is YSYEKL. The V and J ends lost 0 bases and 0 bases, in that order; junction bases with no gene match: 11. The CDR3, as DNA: TGCGCCAGCAGCCAAGATATCCCGACTAGCAGCCTCTCCTACAATGAGCAGTTCTTC. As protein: CASSQDIPTSSLSYNEQFF.

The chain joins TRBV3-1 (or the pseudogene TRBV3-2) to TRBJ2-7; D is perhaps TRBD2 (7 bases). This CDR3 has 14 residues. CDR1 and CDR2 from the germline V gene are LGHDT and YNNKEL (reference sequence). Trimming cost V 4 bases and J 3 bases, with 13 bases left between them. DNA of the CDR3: TGTGCCAGCAGCCGAAGGGAGGGGGGCTACGAGCAGTACTTC. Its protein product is CASSRREGGYEQYF.

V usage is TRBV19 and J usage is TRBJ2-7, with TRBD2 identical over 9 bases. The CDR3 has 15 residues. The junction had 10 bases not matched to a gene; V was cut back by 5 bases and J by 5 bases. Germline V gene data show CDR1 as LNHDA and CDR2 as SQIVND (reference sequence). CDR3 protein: CASSDPGLAFDEQYV. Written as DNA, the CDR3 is TGTGCCAGTAGTGATCCGGGACTAGCCTTCGACGAGCAGTACGTC.

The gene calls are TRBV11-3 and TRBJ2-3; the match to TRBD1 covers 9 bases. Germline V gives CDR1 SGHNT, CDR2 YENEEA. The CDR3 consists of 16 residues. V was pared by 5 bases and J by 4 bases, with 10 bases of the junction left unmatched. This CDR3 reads CASSPRDRAGADTQYF. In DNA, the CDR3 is TGTGCCAGCAGCCCCCGGGACAGGGCGGGGGCAGATACGCAGTATTTT.

CDR3 sequence: CASSLEDSPGEQFF. CDR3 bases: TGTGCCAGCAGCTTGGAGGACTCCCCAGGTGAGCAGTTCTTC. This chain connects TRBV5-4 to TRBJ2-1, with D possibly matching TRBD2 (5 bases). The V gene lost 0 bases and the J gene lost 9 bases, with 13 bases spanning the gap. Germline V gene sequence: CDR1 SGHNT, CDR2 YYREEE (reference sequence). The CDR3 runs to 14 residues.

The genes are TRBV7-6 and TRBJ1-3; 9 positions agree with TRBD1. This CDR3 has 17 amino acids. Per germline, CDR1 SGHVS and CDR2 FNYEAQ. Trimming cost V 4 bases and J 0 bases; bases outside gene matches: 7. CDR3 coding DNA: TGTGCCAGCAGCTCGGGACAGGGACTAATCTCTGGAAACACCATATATTTT. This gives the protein CASSSGQGLISGNTIYF.

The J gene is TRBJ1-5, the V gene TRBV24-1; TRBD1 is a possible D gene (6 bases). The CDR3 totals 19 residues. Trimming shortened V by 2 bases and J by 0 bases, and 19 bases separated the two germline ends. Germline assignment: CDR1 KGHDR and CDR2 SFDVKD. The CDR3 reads CATSDCGLQGLDSNQPQHF. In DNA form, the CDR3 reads TGTGCCACCAGTGATTGTGGCTTACAGGGTCTTGATAGCAATCAGCCCCAGCATTTT.

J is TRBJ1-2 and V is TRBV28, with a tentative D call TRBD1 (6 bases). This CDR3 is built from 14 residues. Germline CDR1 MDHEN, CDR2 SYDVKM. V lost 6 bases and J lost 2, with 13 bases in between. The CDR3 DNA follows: TGTGCCAGCAGACCGGGGACATCGAACTATGGCTACACCTTC. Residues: CASRPGTSNYGYTF.

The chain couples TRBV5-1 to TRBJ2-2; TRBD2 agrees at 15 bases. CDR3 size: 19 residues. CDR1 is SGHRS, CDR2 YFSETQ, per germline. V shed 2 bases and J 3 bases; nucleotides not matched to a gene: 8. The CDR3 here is CASSFRTSGRVAHTGELFF. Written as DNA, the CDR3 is TGCGCCAGCAGCTTTAGGACTAGCGGGAGGGTGGCACACACCGGGGAGCTGTTTTTT.

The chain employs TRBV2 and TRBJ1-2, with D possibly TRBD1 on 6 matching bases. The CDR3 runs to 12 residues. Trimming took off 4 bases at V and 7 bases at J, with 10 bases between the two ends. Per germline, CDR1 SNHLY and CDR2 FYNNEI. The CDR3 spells CASSGGGSGYTF. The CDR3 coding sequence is TGTGCCAGCAGTGGGGGGGGCTCTGGCTACACCTTC.

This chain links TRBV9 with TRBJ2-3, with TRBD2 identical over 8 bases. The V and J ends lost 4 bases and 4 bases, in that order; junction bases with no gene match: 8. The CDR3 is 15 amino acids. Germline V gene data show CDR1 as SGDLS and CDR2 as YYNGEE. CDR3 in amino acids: CASSTPGGSADTQYF. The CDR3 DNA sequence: TGTGCCAGCAGCACCCCGGGGGGGAGCGCAGATACGCAGTATTTT.

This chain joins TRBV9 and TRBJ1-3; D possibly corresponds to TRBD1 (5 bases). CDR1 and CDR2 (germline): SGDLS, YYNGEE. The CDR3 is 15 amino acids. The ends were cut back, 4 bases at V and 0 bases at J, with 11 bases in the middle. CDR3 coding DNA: TGTGCCAGCAGCCCCCGGGGGGACTCTGGAAACACCATATATTTT. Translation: CASSPRGDSGNTIYF. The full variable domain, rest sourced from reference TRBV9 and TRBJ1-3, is DSGVTQTPKHLITATGQRVTLRCSPRSGDLSVYWYQQSLDQGLQFLIQYYNGEERAKGNILERFSAQQFPDLHSELNLSSLELGDSALYFCASSPRGDSGNTIYFGEGSWLTVV.

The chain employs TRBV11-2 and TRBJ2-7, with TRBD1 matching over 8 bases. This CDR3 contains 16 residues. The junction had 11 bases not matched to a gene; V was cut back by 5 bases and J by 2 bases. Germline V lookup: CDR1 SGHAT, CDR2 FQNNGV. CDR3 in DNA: TGTGCCAGCAGCCCCTTGGCCCGACAGGGGACCTACGAGCAGTACTTC. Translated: CASSPLARQGTYEQYF.